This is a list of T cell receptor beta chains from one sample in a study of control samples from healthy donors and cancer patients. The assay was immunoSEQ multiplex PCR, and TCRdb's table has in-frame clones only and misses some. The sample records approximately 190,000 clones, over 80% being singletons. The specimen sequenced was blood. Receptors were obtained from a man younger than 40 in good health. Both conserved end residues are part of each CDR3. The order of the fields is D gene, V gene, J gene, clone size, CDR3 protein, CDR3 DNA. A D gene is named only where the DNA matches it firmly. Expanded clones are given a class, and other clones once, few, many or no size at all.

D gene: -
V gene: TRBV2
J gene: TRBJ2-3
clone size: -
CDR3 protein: CASSEGDTQYF
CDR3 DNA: TGTGCCAGCAGTGAAGGAGATACGCAGTATTTT

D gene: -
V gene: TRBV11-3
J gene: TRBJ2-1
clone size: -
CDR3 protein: CASSGPTMNEQFF
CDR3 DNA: TGTGCCAGCAGCGGCCCCACAATGAATGAGCAGTTCTTC

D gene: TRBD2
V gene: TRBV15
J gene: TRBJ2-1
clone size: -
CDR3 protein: CATSRAVPGLAGGSYNEQFF
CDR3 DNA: TGTGCCACCAGCAGAGCTGTACCGGGACTAGCGGGGGGATCTTACAATGAGCAGTTCTTC

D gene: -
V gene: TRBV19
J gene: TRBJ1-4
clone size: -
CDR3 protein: CASRATGNPSTNEKLFF
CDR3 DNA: TGTGCCAGTAGGGCTACAGGGAACCCCTCAACTAATGAAAAACTGTTTTTT

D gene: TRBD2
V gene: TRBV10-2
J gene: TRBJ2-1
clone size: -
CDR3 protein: CASRESGGQNEQFF
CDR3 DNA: TGCGCCAGCAGAGAAAGCGGGGGCCAGAATGAGCAGTTCTTC

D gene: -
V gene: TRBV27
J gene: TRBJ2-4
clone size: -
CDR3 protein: CASSHGPREYIQYF
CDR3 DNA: TGTGCCAGCAGTCATGGGCCTCGTGAGTACATTCAGTACTTC

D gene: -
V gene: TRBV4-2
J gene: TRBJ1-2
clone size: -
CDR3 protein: CASSQGVRSNYGYTF
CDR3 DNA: TGTGCCAGCAGCCAAGGGGTCCGGTCTAACTATGGCTACACCTTC

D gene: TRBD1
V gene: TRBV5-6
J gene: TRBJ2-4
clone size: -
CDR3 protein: CASSWGDRAGNIQYF
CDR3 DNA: TGTGCCAGCAGCTGGGGGGACAGGGCTGGAAACATTCAGTACTTC

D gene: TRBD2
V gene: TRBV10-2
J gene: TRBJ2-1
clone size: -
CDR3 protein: CASSALTSGGRGEQFF
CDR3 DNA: TGCGCCAGCAGTGCCCTGACTAGCGGGGGGCGGGGGGAGCAGTTCTTC

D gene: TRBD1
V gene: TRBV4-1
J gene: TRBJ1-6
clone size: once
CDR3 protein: CASSLQGGQGNSPLHF
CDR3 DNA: TGCGCCAGCAGCCTCCAGGGTGGACAGGGGAATTCACCCCTCCACTTT

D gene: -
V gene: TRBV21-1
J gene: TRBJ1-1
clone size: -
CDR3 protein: CASRLQHRGVLNTEAFF
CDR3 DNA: TGTGCCAGCAGGCTTCAGCACAGGGGTGTCCTGAACACTGAAGCTTTCTTT

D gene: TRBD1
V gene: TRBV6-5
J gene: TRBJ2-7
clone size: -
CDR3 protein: CASSDRGLTYEQYF
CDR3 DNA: TGTGCCAGCAGCGACAGGGGGCTGACCTACGAGCAGTACTTC

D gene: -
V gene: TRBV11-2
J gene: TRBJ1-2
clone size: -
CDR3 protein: CASSFISGTGYGYTF
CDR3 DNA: TGTGCCAGCAGCTTTATTTCGGGTACGGGGTATGGCTACACCTTC

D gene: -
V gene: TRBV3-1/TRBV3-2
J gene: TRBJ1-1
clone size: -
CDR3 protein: CASRRSTSNTEAFF
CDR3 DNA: TGTGCCAGCAGACGCTCGACCTCGAACACTGAAGCTTTCTTT

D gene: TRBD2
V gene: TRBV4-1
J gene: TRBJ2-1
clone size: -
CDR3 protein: CASSQSVSGGHYEQFF
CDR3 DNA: TGCGCCAGCAGCCAATCCGTTTCGGGGGGGCACTATGAGCAGTTCTTC

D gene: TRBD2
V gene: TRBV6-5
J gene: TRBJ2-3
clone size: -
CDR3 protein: CASSYRGGGTDTQYF
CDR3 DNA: TGTGCCAGCAGTTACCGGGGGGGCGGGACAGATACGCAGTATTTT